The present T cell receptor (beta chain) was sequenced within a study of T cell repertoires in cytomegalovirus infection. Study observations and caveats: It was HLA-C-restricted CMV-specific TCR beta clonotypes that dominated the response ex vivo.

Each CDR3 protein gets one entry after TCRdb re-called the reads with MiXCR. The data show around 710,000 distinct CDR3 sequences, about 28% seen once. Trimming pared 5 bases from V and 4 bases from J, leaving 11 bases between. CDR3 length equals 13 residues. The germline gives CDR1 MNHEY, CDR2 SMNVEV (reference sequence). This clonotype occurred a few times. As yet, its antigen is unknown. The sequenced sample was cultured CD8+ T cells from PBMCs, obtained from culture after CMV antigen stimulation. The sequence was collected from a human donor in good health (CMV status not recorded). Some clones in this sample may be carry-over from other donors' samples. V and J are TRBV27 and TRBJ1-1, with D perhaps TRBD1 (6 bases). The CDR3 coding sequence is TGTGCCAGCAGTCCAGGGGAGTTCACTGAAGCTTTCTTT. This gives the protein CASSPGEFTEAFF.